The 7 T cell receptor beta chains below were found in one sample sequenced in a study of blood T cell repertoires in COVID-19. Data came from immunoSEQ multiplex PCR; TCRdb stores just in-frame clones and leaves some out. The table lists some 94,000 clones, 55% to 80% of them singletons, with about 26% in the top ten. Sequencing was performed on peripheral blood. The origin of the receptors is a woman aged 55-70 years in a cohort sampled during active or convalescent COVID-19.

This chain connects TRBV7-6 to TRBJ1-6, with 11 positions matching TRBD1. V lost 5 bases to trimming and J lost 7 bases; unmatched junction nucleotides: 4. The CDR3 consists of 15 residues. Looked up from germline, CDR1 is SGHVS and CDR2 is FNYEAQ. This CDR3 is CASSGGDRGNSPLHF. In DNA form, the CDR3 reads TGTGCCAGCAGCGGGGGGGACAGGGGGAATTCACCCCTCCACTTT.

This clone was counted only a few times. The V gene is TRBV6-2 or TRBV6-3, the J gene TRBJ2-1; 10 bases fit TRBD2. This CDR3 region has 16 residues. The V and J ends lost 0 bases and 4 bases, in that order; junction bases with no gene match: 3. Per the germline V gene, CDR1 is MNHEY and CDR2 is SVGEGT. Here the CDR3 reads CASSYSSSGGYNEQFF. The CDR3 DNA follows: TGTGCCAGCAGTTACTCTTCTAGCGGGGGTTACAATGAGCAGTTCTTC.

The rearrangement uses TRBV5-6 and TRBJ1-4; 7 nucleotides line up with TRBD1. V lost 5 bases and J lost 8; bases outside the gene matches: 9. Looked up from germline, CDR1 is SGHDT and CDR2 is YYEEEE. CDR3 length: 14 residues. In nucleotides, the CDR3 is TGTGCCAGCAGGACGACAGGGATCGGCGAAAAACTGTTTTTT. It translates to CASRTTGIGEKLFF.

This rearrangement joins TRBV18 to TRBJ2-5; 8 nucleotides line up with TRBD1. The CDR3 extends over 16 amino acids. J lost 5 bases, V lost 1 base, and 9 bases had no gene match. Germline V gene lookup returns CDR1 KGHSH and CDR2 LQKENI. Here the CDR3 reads CASSPLGTGHGETQYF. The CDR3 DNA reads TGTGCCAGCTCACCACTAGGGACAGGTCACGGGGAGACCCAGTACTTC.

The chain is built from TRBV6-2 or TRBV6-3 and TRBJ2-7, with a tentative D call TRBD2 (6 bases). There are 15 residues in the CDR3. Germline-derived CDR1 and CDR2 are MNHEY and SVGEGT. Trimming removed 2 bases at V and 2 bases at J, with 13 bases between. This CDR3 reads CASSYQGRGTYEQYF. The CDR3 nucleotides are TGTGCCAGCAGTTACCAGGGACGGGGGACCTACGAGCAGTACTTC.

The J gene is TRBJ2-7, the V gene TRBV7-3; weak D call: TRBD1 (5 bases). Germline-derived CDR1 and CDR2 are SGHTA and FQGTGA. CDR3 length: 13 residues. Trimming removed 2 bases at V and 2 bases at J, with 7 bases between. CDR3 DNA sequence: TGTGCCAGCAGCTTAGGACACCCCTACGAGCAGTACTTC. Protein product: CASSLGHPYEQYF.

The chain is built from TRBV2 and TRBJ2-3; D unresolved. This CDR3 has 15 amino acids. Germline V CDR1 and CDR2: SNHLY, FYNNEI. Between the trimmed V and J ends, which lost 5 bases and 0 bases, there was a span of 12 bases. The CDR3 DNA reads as TGTGCCAGCAGTAAAATGGCGACTAGCACAGATACGCAGTATTTT. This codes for CASSKMATSTDTQYF.